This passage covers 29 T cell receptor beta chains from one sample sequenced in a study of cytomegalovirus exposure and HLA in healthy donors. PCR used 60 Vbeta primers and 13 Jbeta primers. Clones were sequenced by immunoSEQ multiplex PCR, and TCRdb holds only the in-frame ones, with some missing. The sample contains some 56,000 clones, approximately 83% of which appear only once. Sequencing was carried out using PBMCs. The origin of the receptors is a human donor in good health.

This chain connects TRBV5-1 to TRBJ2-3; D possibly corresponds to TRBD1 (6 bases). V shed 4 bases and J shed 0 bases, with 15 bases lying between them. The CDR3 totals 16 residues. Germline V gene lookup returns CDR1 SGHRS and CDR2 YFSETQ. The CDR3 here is CASSQQGGPSTDTQYF. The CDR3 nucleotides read TGCGCCAGCAGCCAACAGGGTGGGCCAAGCACAGATACGCAGTATTTT.

The DNA of the CDR3 is TGTGCCTGGAGACTAAGGGGCGGTAGCACAGATACGCAGTATTTT. Protein: CAWRLRGGSTDTQYF. The genes are TRBV30 and TRBJ2-3, with a weak D call TRBD1 (5 bases). The ends were cut back, 3 bases at V and 0 bases at J, with 13 bases in the middle. Germline V gene data show CDR1 as GTSNPN and CDR2 as SVGIG (reference sequence). The length of the CDR3 is 15 residues.

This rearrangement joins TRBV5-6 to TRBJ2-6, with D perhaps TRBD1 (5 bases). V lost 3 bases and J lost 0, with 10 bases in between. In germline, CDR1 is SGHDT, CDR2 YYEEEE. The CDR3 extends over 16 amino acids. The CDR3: CASSSQVASGANVLTF. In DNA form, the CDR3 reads TGTGCCAGCAGCTCACAGGTCGCCTCTGGGGCCAACGTCCTGACTTTC.

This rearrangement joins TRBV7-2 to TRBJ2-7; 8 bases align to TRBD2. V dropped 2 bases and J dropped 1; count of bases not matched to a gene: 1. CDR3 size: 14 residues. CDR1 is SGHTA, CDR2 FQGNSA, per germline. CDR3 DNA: TGTGCCAGCAGCTTACAGCGGGGGTCCTACGAGCAGTACTTC. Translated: CASSLQRGSYEQYF. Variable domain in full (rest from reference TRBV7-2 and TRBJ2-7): GAGVSQSPSNKVTEKGKDVELRCDPISGHTALYWYRQSLGQGLEFLIYFQGNSAPDKSGLPSDRFSAERTGGSVSTLTIQRTQQEDSAVYLCASSLQRGSYEQYFGPGTRLTVT.

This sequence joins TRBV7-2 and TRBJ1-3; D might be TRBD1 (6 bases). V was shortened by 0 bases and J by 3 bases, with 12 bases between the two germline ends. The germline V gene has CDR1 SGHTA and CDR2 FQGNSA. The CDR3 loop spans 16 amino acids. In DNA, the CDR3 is TGTGCCAGCAGCTTAGCGGGGGCGCAGGGTGGAAACACCATATATTTT. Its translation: CASSLAGAQGGNTIYF.

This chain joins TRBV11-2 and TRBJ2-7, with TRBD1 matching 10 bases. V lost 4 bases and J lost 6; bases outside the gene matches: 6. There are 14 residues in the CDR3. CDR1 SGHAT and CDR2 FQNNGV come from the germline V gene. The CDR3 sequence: CASSSLRTGGEQYF. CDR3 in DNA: TGTGCCAGCAGCTCCCTTCGGACAGGGGGCGAGCAGTACTTC.

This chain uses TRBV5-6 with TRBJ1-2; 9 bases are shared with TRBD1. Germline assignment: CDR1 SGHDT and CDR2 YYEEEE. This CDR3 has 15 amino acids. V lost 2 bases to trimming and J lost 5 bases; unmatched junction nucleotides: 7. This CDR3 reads CASSLGDRESYGYTF. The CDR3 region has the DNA TGTGCCAGCAGCTTAGGGGACAGGGAATCGTATGGCTACACCTTC.

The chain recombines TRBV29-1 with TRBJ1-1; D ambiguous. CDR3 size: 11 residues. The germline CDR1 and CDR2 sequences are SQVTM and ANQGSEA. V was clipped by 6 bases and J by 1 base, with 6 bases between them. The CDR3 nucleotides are TGCAGCGTCCCCAGGAACACTGAAGCTTTCTTT. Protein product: CSVPRNTEAFF.

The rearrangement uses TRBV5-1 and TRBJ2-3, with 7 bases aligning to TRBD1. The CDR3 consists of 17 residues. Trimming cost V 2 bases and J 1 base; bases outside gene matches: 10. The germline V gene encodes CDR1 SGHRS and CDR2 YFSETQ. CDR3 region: CASSLDRAGSGTDTQYF. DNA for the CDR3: TGCGCCAGCAGCTTAGACAGGGCTGGCTCGGGCACAGATACGCAGTATTTT. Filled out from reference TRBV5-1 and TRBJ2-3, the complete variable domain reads KAGVTQTPRYLIKTRGQQVTLSCSPISGHRSVSWYQQTPGQGLQFLFEYFSETQRNKGNFPGRFSGRQFSNSRSEMNVSTLELGDSALYLCASSLDRAGSGTDTQYFGPGTRLTVL.

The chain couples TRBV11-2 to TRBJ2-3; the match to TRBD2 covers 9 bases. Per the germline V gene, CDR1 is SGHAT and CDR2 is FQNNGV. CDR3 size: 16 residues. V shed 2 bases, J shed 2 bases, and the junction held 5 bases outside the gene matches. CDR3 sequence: CASSLWASGTTDTQYF. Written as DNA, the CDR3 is TGTGCCAGCAGCTTATGGGCTAGCGGGACCACAGATACGCAGTATTTT.

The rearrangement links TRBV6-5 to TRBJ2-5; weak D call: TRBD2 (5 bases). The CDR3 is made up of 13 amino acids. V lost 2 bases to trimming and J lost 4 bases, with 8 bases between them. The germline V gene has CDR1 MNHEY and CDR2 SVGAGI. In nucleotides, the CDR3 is TGTGCCAGCAGTTACCTCCGGGGAGAGACCCAGTACTTC. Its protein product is CASSYLRGETQYF.

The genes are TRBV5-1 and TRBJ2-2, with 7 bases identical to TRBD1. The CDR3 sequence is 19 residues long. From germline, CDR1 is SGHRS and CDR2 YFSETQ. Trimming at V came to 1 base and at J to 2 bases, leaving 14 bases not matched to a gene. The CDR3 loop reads CASSLLRDSRGTNTGELFF. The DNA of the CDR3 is TGCGCCAGCAGCTTGCTCAGGGACAGCCGAGGTACAAACACCGGGGAGCTGTTTTTT.

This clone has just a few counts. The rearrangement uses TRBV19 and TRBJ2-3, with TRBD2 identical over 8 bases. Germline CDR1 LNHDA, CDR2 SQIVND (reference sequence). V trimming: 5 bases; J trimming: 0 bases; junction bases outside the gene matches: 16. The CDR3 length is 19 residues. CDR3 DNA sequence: TGTGCCAGTAGTGGCGAAGGGAGCGGGGGTCACCCTAGCACAGATACGCAGTATTTT. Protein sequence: CASSGEGSGGHPSTDTQYF.

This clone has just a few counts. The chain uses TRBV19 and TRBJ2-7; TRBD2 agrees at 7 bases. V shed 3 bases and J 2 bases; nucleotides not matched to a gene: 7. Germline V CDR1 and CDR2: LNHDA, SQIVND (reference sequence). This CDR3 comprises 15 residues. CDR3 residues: CASSIASGGTYEQYF. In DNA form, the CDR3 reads TGTGCCAGTAGTATCGCTAGCGGCGGGACCTACGAGCAGTACTTC.

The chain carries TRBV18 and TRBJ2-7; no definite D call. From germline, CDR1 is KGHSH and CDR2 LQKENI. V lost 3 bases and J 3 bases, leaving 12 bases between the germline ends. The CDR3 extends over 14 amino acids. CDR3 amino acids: CASSPPQKYYEQYF. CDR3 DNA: TGTGCCAGCTCACCCCCACAGAAATACTACGAGCAGTACTTC.

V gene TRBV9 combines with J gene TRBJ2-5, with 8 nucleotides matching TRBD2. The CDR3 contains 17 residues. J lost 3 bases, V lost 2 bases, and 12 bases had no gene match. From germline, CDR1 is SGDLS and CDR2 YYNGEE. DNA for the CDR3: TGTGCCAGCAGCGTTATGGCGGGGGGCCCCCTCGAAGAGACCCAGTACTTC. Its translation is CASSVMAGGPLEETQYF. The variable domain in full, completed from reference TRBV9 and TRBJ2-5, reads DSGVTQTPKHLITATGQRVTLRCSPRSGDLSVYWYQQSLDQGLQFLIQYYNGEERAKGNILERFSAQQFPDLHSELNLSSLELGDSALYFCASSVMAGGPLEETQYFGPGTRLLVL.

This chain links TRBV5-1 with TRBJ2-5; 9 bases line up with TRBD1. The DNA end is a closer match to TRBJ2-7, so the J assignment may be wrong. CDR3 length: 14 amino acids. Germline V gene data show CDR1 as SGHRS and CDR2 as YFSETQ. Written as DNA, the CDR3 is TGCGCCAGCAGCCCGACAGGGGGGTTCTACGAGCAGTACTTC. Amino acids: CASSPTGGFYEQYF.

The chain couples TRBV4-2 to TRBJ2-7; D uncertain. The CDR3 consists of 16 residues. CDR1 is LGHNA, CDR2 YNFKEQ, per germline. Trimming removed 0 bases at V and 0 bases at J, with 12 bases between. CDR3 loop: CASSQDWLAPSYEQYF. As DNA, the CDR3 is TGTGCCAGCAGCCAAGACTGGCTGGCTCCCTCCTACGAGCAGTACTTC.

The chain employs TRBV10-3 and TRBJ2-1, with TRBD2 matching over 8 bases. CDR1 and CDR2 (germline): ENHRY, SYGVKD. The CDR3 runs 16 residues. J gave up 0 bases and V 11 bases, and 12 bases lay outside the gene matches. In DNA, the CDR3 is TGTGCCGCGTCTTTAGCGGGAAGTAGCTCCTACAATGAGCAGTTCTTC. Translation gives CAASLAGSSSYNEQFF.

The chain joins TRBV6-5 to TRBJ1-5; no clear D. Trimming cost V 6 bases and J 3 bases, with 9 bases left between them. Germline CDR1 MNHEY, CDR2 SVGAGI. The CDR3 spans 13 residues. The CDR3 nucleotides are TGTGCCAGCAGGCGGGGTCTCAATCAGCCCCAGCATTTT. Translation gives CASRRGLNQPQHF.

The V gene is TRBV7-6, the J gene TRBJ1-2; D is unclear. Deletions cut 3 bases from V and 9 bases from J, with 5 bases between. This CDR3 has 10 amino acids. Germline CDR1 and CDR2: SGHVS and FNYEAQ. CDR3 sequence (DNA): TGTGCCAGCAGCTTCAGGAGCTACACCTTC. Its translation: CASSFRSYTF.

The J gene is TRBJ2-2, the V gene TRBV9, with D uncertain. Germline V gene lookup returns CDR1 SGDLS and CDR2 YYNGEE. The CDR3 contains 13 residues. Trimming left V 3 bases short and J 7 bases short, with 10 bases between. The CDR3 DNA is TGTGCCAGCAGCGGACTCTCTCACGGGGAGCTGTTTTTT. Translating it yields CASSGLSHGELFF. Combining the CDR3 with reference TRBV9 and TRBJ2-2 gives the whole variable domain DSGVTQTPKHLITATGQRVTLRCSPRSGDLSVYWYQQSLDQGLQFLIQYYNGEERAKGNILERFSAQQFPDLHSELNLSSLELGDSALYFCASSGLSHGELFFGEGSRLTVL.

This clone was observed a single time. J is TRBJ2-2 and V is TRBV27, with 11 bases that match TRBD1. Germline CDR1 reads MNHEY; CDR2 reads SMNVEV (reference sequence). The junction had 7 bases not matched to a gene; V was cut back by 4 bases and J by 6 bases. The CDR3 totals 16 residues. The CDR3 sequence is CASSWTGGPNSGELFF. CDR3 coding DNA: TGTGCCAGCAGTTGGACAGGGGGCCCTAACTCCGGGGAGCTGTTTTTT.

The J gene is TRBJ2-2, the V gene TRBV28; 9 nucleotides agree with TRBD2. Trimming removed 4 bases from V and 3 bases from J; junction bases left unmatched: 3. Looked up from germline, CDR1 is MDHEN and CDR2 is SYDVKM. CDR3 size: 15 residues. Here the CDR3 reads CASSSSGRHTGELFF. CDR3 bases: TGTGCCAGCAGTTCAAGCGGGAGGCACACCGGGGAGCTGTTTTTT.

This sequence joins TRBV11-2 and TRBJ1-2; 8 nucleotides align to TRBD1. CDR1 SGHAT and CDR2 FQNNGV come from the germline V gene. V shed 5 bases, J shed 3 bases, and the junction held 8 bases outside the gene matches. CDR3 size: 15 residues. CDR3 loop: CASSQPRTGYYGYTF. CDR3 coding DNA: TGTGCCAGCAGCCAACCTCGGACAGGGTACTATGGCTACACCTTC.

CDR3 sequence reads: CASSSSGANVLTF. The DNA for the CDR3 is TGTGCCAGCAGTTCATCTGGGGCCAACGTCCTGACTTTC. V gene TRBV6-5 combines with J gene TRBJ2-6; no clear D. The CDR3 covers 13 residues. Germline V gene data show CDR1 as MNHEY and CDR2 as SVGAGI. Trimming stripped 4 bases from V and 1 base from J, with 2 bases between.

CDR3 sequence: CASSNRLSLYEQYF. Written as DNA, the CDR3 is TGTGCCAGCAGTAACCGTCTCAGTCTCTACGAGCAGTACTTC. V is TRBV6-5 and J is TRBJ2-7; D gene unclear. Germline CDR1 reads MNHEY; CDR2 reads SVGAGI. This CDR3 has 14 amino acids. The ends were cut back, 5 bases at V and 3 bases at J, with 14 bases in the middle.

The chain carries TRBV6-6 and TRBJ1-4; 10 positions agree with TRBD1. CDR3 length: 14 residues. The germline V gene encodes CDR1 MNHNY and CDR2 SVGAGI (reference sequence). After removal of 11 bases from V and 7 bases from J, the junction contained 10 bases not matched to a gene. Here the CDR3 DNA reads TGTGCCGTCTGGGACAGGGGTTTCGGTGAAAAACTGTTTTTT. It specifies CAVWDRGFGEKLFF.

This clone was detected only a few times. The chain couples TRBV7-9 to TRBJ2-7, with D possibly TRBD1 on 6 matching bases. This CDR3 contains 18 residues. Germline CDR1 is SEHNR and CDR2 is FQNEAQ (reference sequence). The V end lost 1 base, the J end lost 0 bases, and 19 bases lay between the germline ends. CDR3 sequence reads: CASSLVGTRQVSSYEQYF. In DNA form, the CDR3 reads TGTGCCAGCAGCTTAGTAGGGACCAGACAGGTTAGCTCCTACGAGCAGTACTTC.